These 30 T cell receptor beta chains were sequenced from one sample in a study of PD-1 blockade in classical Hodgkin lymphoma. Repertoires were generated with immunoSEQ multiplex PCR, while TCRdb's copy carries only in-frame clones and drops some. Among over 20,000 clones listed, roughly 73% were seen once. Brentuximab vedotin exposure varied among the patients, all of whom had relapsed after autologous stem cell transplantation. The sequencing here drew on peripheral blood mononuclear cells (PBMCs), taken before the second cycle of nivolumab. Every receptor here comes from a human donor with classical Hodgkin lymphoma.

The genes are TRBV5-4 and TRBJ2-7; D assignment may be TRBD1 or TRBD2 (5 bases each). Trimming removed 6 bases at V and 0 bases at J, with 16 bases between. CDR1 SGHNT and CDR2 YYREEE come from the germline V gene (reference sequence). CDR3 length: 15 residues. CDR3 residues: CASTDRGVSSYEQYF. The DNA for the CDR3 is TGTGCCAGCACCGACCGAGGGGTAAGCTCCTACGAGCAGTACTTC.

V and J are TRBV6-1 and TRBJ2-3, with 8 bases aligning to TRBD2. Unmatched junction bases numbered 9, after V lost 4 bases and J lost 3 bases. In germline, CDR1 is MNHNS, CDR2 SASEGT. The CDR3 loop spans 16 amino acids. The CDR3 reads CASSVIGTRVTDTQYF. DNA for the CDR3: TGTGCCAGCAGTGTAATAGGGACTAGAGTTACAGATACGCAGTATTTT.

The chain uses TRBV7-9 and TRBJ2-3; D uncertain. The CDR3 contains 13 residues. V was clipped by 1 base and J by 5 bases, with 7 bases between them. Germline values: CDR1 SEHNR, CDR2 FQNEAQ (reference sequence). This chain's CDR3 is CASSLGSGDTQYF. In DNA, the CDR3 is TGTGCCAGCAGCTTAGGGTCCGGAGATACGCAGTATTTT.

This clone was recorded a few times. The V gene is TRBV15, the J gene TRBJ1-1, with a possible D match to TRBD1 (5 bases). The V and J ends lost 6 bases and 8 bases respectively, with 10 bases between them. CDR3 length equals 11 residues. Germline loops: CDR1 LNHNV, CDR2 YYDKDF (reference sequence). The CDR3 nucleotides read TGTGCCACCAGACAGGCCAGAGAAGCTTTCTTT. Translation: CATRQAREAFF. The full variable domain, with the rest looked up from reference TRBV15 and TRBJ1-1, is DAMVIQNPRYQVTQFGKPVTLSCSQTLNHNVMYWYQQKSSQAPKLLFHYYDKDFNNEADTPDNFQSRRPNTSFCFLDIRSPGLGDTAMYLCATRQAREAFFGQGTRLTVV.

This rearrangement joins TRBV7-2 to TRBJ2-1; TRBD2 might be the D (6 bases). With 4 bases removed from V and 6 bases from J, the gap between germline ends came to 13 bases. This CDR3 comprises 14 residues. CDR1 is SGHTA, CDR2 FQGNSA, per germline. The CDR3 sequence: CASSSGLGGNEQFF. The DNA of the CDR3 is TGTGCCAGCAGCTCGGGCCTCGGGGGCAATGAGCAGTTCTTC.

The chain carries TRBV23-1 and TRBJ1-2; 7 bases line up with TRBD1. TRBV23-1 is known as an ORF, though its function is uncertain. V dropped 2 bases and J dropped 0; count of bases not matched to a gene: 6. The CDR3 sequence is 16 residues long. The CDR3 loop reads CASSQRDSLTNYGYTF. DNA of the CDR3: TGCGCCAGCAGTCAACGGGACAGCCTTACTAACTATGGCTACACCTTC.

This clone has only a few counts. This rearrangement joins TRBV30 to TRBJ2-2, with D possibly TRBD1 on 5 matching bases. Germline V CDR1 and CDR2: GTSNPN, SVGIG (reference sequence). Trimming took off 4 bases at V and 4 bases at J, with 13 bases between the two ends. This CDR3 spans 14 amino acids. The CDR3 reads CAWMLSGITGELFF. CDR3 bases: TGTGCCTGGATGTTGTCAGGGATCACCGGGGAGCTGTTTTTT.

CDR3 nucleotides: TGCAGCGTTGGCCAGGGGGGGGATGCTTTCTTT. Residues: CSVGQGGDAFF. The chain joins TRBV29-1 to TRBJ1-1; 7 positions match TRBD1. The CDR3 sequence is 11 residues long. Germline CDR1 is SQVTM and CDR2 is ANQGSEA. The junction had 7 bases not matched to a gene; V was cut back by 4 bases and J by 11 bases. Based on the CDR3 plus reference TRBV29-1 and TRBJ1-1, the full variable domain is SAVISQKPSRDICQRGTSLTIQCQVDSQVTMMFWYRQQPGQSLTLIATANQGSEATYESGFVIDKFPISRPNLTFSTLTVSNMSPEDSSIYLCSVGQGGDAFFGQGTRLTVV.

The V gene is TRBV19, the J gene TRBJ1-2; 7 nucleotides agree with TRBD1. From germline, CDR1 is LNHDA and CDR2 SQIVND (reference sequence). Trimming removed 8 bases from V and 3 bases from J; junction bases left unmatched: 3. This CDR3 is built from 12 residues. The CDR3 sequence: CASGDRDYGYTF. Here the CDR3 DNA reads TGTGCCAGTGGAGACAGGGACTATGGCTACACCTTC.

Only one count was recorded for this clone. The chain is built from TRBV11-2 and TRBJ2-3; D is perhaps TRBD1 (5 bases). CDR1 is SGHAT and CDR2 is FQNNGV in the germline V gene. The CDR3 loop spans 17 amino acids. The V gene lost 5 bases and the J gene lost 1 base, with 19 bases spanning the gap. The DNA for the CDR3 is TGTGCCAGCAGCCCACACTCCGCAGGGCTGGGCACAGATACGCAGTATTTT. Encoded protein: CASSPHSAGLGTDTQYF.

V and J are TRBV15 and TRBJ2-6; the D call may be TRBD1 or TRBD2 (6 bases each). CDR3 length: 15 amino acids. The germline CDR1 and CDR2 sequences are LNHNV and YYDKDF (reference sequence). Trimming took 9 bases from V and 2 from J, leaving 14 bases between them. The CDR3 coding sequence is TGTGCCACTAGATGGGGGGCAGCTGGGGCCAACGTCCTGACTTTC. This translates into CATRWGAAGANVLTF.

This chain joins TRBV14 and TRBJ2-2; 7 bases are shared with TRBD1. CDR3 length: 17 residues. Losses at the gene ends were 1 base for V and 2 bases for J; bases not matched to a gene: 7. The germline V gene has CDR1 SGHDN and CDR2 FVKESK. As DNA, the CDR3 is TGTGCCAGCAGCCAAGTCCGGGACAGCGTAAACACCGGGGAGCTGTTTTTT. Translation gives CASSQVRDSVNTGELFF.

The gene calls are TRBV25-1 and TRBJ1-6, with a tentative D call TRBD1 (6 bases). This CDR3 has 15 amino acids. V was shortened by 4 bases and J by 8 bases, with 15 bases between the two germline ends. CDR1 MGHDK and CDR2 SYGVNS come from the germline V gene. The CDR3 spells CASSAPDRRDSPLHF. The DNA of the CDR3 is TGTGCCAGCAGTGCCCCGGACAGACGTGATTCACCCCTCCACTTT.

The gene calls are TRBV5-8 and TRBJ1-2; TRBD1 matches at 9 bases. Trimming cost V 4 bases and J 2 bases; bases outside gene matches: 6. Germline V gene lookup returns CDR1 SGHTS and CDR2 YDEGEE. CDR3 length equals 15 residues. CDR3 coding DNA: TGTGCCAGCAGCCGCGGGACAGGGAAAAACTATGGCTACACCTTC. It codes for CASSRGTGKNYGYTF.

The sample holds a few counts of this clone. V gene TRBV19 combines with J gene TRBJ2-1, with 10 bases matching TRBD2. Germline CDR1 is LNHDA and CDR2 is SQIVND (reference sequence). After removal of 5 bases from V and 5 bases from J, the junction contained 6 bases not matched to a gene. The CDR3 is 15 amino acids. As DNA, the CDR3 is TGTGCCAGTAGTTCTTCTAGCGGGAGTCACAATGAGCAGTTCTTC. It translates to CASSSSSGSHNEQFF.

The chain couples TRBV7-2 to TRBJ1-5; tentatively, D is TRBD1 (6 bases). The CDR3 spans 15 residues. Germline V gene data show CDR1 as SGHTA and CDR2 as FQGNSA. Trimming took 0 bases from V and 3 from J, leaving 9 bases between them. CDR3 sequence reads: CASSLAAGANQPQHF. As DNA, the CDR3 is TGTGCCAGCAGCTTAGCGGCAGGGGCCAATCAGCCCCAGCATTTT.

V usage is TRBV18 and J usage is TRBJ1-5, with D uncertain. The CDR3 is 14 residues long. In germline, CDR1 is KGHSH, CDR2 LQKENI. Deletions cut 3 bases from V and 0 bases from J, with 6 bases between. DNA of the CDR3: TGTGCCAGCTCACCCGACCCTAGCAATCAGCCCCAGCATTTT. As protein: CASSPDPSNQPQHF.

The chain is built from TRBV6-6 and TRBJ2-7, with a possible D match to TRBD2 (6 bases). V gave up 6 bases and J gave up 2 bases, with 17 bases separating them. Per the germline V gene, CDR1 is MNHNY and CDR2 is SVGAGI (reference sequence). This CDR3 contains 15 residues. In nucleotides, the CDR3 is TGTGCCAGCAGCGGGCACTCGGGGGACCCCTACGAGCAGTACTTC. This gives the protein CASSGHSGDPYEQYF.

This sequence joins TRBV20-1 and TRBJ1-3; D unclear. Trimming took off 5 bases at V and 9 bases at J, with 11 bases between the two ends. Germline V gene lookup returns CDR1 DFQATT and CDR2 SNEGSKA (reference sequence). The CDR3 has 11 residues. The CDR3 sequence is CSAPQQRTIYF. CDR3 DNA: TGCAGTGCTCCCCAGCAGCGCACCATATATTTT.

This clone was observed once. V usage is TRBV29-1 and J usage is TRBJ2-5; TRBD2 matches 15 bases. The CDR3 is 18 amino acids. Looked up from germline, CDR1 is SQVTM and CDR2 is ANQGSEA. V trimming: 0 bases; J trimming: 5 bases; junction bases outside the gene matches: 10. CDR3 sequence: CSVEDPGTSGRSFETQYF. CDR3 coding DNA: TGCAGCGTTGAAGATCCCGGGACTAGCGGGAGGTCCTTTGAGACCCAGTACTTC. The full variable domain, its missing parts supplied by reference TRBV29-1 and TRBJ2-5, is SAVISQKPSRDICQRGTSLTIQCQVDSQVTMMFWYRQQPGQSLTLIATANQGSEATYESGFVIDKFPISRPNLTFSTLTVSNMSPEDSSIYLCSVEDPGTSGRSFETQYFGPGTRLLVL.

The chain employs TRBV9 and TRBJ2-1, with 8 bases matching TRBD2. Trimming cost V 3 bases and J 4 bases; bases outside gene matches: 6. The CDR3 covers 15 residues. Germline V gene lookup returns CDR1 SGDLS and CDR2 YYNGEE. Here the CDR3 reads CASSELAGTYNEQFF. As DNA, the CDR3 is TGTGCCAGCAGCGAGTTAGCGGGAACTTACAATGAGCAGTTCTTC.

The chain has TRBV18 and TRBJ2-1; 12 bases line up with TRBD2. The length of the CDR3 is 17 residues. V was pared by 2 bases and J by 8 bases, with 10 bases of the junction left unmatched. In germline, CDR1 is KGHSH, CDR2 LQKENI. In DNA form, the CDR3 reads TGTGCCAGCTCACCAAGACTAGCGGGAGAAGCTTCGGATGAGCAGTTCTTC. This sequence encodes CASSPRLAGEASDEQFF.

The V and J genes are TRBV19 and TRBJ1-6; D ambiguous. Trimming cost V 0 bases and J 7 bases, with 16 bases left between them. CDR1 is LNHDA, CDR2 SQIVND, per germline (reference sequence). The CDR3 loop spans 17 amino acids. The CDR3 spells CASSIEVGGTRNSPLHF. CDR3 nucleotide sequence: TGTGCCAGTAGTATAGAGGTGGGCGGTACTCGGAATTCACCCCTCCACTTT.

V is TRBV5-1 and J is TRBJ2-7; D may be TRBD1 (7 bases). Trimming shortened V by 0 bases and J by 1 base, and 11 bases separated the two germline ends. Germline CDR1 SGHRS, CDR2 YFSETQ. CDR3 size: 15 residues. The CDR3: CASSLGGTESYEQYF. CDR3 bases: TGCGCCAGCAGCTTGGGCGGGACAGAATCCTACGAGCAGTACTTC.

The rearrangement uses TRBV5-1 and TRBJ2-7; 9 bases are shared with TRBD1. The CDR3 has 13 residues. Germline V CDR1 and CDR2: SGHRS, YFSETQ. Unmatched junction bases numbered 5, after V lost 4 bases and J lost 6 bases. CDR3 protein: CASSIRQGGEQYF. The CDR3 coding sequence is TGCGCCAGCAGCATACGACAGGGGGGCGAGCAGTACTTC.

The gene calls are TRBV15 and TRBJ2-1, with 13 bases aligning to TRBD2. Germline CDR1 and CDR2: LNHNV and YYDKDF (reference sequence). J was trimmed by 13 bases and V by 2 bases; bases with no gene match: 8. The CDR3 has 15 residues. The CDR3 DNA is TGTGCCACCAGCAGACCTGGGACTAGCGGGATGTCTCAGTTCTTC. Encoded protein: CATSRPGTSGMSQFF.

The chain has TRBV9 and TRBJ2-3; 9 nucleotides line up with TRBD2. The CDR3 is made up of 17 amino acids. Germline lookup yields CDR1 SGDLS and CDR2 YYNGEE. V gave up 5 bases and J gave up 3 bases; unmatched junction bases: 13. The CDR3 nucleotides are TGTGCCAGCAGTCTTATGGGGGTAGCGGGAGTTACAGATACGCAGTATTTT. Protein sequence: CASSLMGVAGVTDTQYF. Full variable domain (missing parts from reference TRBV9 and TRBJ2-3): DSGVTQTPKHLITATGQRVTLRCSPRSGDLSVYWYQQSLDQGLQFLIQYYNGEERAKGNILERFSAQQFPDLHSELNLSSLELGDSALYFCASSLMGVAGVTDTQYFGPGTRLTVL.

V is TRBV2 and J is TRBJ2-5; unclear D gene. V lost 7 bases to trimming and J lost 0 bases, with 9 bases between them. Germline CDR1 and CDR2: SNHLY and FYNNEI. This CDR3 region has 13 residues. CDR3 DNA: TGTGCCAGCAAAGGTGGGAACCAAGAGACCCAGTACTTC. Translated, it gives CASKGGNQETQYF. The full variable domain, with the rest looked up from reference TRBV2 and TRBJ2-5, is EPEVTQTPSHQVTQMGQEVILRCVPISNHLYFYWYRQILGQKVEFLVSFYNNEISEKSEIFDDQFSVERPDGSNFTLKIRSTKLEDSAMYFCASKGGNQETQYFGPGTRLLVL.

CDR3 sequence: CASSFSGLAGGGSYNEQFF. The CDR3 DNA reads as TGCGCCAGCAGTTTTTCTGGACTAGCGGGAGGAGGCTCCTACAATGAGCAGTTCTTC. This chain links TRBV10-1 with TRBJ2-1, with 14 bases lining up with TRBD2. The germline gives CDR1 WNHNN, CDR2 SYGVQD (reference sequence). This CDR3 is 19 amino acids long. The ends lost 5 bases at V and 0 bases at J; junction bases unmatched: 9.

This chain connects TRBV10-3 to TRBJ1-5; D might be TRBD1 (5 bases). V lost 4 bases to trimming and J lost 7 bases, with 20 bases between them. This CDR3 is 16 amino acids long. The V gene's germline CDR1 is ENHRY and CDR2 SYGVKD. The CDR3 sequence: CAISARAAGVGQPQHF. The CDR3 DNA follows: TGTGCCATCAGTGCACGAGCAGCGGGGGTAGGCCAGCCCCAGCATTTT.